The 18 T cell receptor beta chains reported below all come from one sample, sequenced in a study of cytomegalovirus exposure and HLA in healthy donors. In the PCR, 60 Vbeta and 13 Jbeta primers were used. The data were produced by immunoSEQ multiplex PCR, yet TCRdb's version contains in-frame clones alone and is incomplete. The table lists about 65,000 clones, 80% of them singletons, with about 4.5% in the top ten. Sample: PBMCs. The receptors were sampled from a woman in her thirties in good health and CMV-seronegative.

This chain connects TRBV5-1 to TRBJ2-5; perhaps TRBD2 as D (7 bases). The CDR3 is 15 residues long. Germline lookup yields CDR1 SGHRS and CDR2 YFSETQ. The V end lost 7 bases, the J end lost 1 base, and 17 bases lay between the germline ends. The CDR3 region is CASGPGAGAQETQYF. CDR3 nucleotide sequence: TGCGCCAGCGGCCCGGGGGCGGGAGCCCAAGAGACCCAGTACTTC.

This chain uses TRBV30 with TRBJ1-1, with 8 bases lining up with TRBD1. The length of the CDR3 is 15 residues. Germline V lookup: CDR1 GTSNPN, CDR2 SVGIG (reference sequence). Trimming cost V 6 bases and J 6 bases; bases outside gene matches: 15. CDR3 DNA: TGTGCCTGTTACCCCGGTGACAGGGGCTACGCTGAAGCTTTCTTT. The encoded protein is CACYPGDRGYAEAFF.

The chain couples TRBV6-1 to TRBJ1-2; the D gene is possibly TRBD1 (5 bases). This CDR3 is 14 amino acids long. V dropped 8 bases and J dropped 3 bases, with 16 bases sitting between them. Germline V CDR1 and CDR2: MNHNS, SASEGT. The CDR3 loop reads CASAATAGHYGYTF. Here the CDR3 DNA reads TGTGCCAGCGCAGCGACGGCAGGGCACTATGGCTACACCTTC.

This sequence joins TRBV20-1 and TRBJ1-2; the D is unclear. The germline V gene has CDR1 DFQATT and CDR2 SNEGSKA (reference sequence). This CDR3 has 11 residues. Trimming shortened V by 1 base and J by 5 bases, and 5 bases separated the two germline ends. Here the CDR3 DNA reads TGCAGTGCTAGAGCCCTTTATGGCTACACCTTC. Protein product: CSARALYGYTF.

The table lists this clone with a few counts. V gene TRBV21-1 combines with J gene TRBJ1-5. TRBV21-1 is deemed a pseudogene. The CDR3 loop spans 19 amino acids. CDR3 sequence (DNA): TGTGCCAGCAGCATGCAAAGAGGGTTAATAAGGCCAGAGAATCAGCCCCAGCATTTT. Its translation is CASSMQRGLIRPENQPQHF.

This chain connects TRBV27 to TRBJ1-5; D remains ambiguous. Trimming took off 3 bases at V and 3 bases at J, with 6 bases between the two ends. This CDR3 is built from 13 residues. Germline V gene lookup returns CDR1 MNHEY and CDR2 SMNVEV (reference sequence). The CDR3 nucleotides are TGTGCCAGCAGTTTTAGCCTCAATCAGCCCCAGCATTTT. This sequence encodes CASSFSLNQPQHF.

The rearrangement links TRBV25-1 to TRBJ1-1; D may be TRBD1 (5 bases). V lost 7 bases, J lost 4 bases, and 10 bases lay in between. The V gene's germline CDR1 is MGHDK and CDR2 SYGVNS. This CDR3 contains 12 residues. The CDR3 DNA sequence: TGTGCCAGCAATCAAGGGGTCACTGAAGCTTTCTTT. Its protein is CASNQGVTEAFF.

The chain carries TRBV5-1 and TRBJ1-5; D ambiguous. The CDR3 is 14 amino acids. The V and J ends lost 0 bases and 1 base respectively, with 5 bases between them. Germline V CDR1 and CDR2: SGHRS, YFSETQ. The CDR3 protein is CASSLGESNQPQHF. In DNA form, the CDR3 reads TGCGCCAGCAGCTTGGGGGAGAGCAATCAGCCCCAGCATTTT.

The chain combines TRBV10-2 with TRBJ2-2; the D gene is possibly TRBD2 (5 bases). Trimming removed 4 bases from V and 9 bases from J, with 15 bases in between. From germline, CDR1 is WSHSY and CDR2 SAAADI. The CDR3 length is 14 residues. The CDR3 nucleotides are TGCGCCAGCAGTGGGAAGAGGGAGCCCAGGGAGCTGTTTTTT. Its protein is CASSGKREPRELFF.

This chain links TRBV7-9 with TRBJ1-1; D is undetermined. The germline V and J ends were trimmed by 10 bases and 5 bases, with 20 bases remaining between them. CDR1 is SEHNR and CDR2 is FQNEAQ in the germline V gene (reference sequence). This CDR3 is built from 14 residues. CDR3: CATLQDGARTEAFF. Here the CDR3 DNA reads TGTGCCACCCTTCAAGACGGAGCTCGGACTGAAGCTTTCTTT.

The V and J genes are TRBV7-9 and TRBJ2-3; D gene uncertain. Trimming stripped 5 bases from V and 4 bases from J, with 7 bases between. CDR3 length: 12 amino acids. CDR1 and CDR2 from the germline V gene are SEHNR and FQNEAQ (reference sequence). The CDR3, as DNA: TGTGCCAGCAGCGGTACACCAGATACGCAGTATTTT. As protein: CASSGTPDTQYF.

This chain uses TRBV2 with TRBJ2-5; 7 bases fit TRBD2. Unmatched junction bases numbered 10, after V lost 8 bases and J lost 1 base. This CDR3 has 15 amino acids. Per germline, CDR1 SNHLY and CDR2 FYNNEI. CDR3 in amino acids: CASQQQSGAQETQYF. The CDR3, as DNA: TGTGCCAGCCAACAACAAAGCGGGGCCCAAGAGACCCAGTACTTC.

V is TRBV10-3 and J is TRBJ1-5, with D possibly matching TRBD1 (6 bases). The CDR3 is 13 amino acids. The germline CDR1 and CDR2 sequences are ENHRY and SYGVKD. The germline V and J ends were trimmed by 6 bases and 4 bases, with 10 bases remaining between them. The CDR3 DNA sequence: TGTGCCATCAGAGGGGGGGAAAATCAGCCCCAGCATTTT. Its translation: CAIRGGENQPQHF.

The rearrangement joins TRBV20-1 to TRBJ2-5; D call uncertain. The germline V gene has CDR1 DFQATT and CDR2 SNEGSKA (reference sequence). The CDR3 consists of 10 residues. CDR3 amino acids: CRASAETQYF. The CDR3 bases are TGCAGGGCCAGTGCAGAGACCCAGTACTTC.

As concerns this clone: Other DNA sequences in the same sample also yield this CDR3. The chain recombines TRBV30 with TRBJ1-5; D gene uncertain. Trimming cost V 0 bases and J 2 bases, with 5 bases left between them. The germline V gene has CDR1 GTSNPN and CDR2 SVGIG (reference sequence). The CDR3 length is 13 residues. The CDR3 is CAWSVAGNQPQHF. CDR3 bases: TGTGCCTGGAGTGTTGCGGGCAATCAGCCCCAGCATTTT. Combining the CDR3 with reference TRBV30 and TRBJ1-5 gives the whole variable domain SQTIHQWPATLVQPVGSPLSLECTVEGTSNPNLYWYRQAAGRGLQLLFYSVGIGQISSEVPQNLSASRPQDRQFILSSKKLLLSDSGFYLCAWSVAGNQPQHFGDGTRLSIL.

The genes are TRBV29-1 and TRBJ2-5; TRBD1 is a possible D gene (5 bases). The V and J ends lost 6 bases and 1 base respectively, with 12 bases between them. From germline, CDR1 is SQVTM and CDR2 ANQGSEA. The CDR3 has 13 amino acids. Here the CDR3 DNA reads TGCAGCGTGATCAGGGTCCGCCAAGAGACCCAGTACTTC. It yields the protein CSVIRVRQETQYF.

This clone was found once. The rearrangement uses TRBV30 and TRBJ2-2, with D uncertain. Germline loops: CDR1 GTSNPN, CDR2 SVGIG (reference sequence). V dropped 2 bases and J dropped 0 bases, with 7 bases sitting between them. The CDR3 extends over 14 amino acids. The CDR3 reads CAWSSSPNTGELFF. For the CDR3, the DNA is TGTGCCTGGAGTTCTTCCCCGAACACCGGGGAGCTGTTTTTT. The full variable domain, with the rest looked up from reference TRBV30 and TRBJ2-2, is SQTIHQWPATLVQPVGSPLSLECTVEGTSNPNLYWYRQAAGRGLQLLFYSVGIGQISSEVPQNLSASRPQDRQFILSSKKLLLSDSGFYLCAWSSSPNTGELFFGEGSRLTVL.

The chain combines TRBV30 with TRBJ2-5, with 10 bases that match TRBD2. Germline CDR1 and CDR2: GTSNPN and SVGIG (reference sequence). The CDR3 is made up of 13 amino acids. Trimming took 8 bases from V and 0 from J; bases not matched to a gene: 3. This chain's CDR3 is CARSGGHQETQYF. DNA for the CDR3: TGTGCCCGTAGCGGGGGGCACCAAGAGACCCAGTACTTC. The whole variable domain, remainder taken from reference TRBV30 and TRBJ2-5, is SQTIHQWPATLVQPVGSPLSLECTVEGTSNPNLYWYRQAAGRGLQLLFYSVGIGQISSEVPQNLSASRPQDRQFILSSKKLLLSDSGFYLCARSGGHQETQYFGPGTRLLVL.